One and the same sample provided the 30 T cell receptor beta chains below, sequenced in a study of T cells in Graves' hyperthyroidism and ophthalmopathy. There were TCR beta CDR3 regions amplified from RNA transcripts. The HTBI primer set served for first-round RT-PCR of the TCR CDR3. MiXCR, applied by TCRdb to the multiplex PCR reads, yields one record per CDR3 protein. The table has roughly 700,000 distinct CDR3 sequences, around a sixth seen once. Specimen: blood. The receptors stem from a man aged 50 or older with Graves' hyperthyroidism.

This clonotype appeared many times. This chain connects TRBV7-2 to TRBJ2-7; TRBD2 agrees at 7 bases. Germline CDR1 is SGHTA and CDR2 is FQGNSA. CDR3 length equals 15 residues. The V and J ends lost 2 bases and 1 base, in that order; junction bases with no gene match: 5. The CDR3 nucleotides are TGTGCCAGCAGCTTAACAGCGGGGCTTTCCTACGAGCAGTACTTC. It is translated as CASSLTAGLSYEQYF. Full variable domain (outside the CDR3, taken from reference TRBV7-2 and TRBJ2-7): GAGVSQSPSNKVTEKGKDVELRCDPISGHTALYWYRQSLGQGLEFLIYFQGNSAPDKSGLPSDRFSAERTGGSVSTLTIQRTQQEDSAVYLCASSLTAGLSYEQYFGPGTRLTVT.

The table lists this clonotype with many counts. The J gene is TRBJ2-1, the V gene TRBV30, with D unresolved. Germline V gene data show CDR1 as GTSNPN and CDR2 as SVGIG (reference sequence). CDR3 size: 16 residues. V lost 1 base and J 3 bases, leaving 16 bases between the germline ends. CDR3 coding DNA: TGTGCCTGGAGTGGATACGGCAGACTGGACTACAATGAGCAGTTCTTC. Translated: CAWSGYGRLDYNEQFF.

The chain links TRBV11-1 to TRBJ2-3; TRBD2 matches 9 bases. The V gene's germline CDR1 is SGHAT and CDR2 FQDESV (reference sequence). After removal of 0 bases from V and 2 bases from J, the junction contained 6 bases not matched to a gene. The length of the CDR3 is 17 residues. CDR3 amino acids: CASSLAMTSGFTDTQYF. CDR3 DNA sequence: TGTGCCAGCAGCTTAGCGATGACTAGCGGCTTCACAGATACGCAGTATTTT.

The CDR3 DNA is TGCAGTGCTCCGGGGACTAGCGGGAGCTGGGGCTACAATGAGCAGTTCTTC. Translation gives CSAPGTSGSWGYNEQFF. The chain joins TRBV20-1 to TRBJ2-1, with 14 bases matching TRBD2. Per germline, CDR1 DFQATT and CDR2 SNEGSKA (reference sequence). J lost 3 bases, V lost 5 bases, and 9 bases had no gene match. The CDR3 has 17 residues.

The CDR3 loop reads CASSSSHTDGSYGYTF. The CDR3 region has the DNA TGCGCCAGCAGCTCGAGCCATACAGATGGAAGCTATGGCTACACCTTC. V gene TRBV5-1 combines with J gene TRBJ1-2; D not certain. The CDR3 totals 16 residues. V lost 3 bases and J lost 4, with 19 bases in between. Per the germline V gene, CDR1 is SGHRS and CDR2 is YFSETQ.

V gene TRBV19 combines with J gene TRBJ2-7, with TRBD1 matching 11 bases. This CDR3 region has 15 residues. Germline CDR1 and CDR2: LNHDA and SQIVND (reference sequence). V dropped 4 bases and J dropped 3; count of bases not matched to a gene: 5. CDR3 DNA sequence: TGTGCCAGTAGTACCCTCGGGACAGGGGGCTACGAGCAGTACTTC. This translates into CASSTLGTGGYEQYF. The full variable domain, rest sourced from reference TRBV19 and TRBJ2-7, is DGGITQSPKYLFRKEGQNVTLSCEQNLNHDAMYWYRQDPGQGLRLIYYSQIVNDFQKGDIAEGYSVSREKKESFPLTVTSAQKNPTAFYLCASSTLGTGGYEQYFGPGTRLTVT.

This clonotype has at least ten counts. The CDR3: CASSIGPMSSYNEQFF. The CDR3 DNA sequence: TGCGCCAGCAGCATTGGACCAATGAGCTCCTACAATGAGCAGTTCTTC. The rearrangement links TRBV5-1 to TRBJ2-1; D not resolved. Germline lookup yields CDR1 SGHRS and CDR2 YFSETQ. Trimming removed 4 bases at V and 0 bases at J, with 14 bases between. The CDR3 extends over 16 amino acids.

The chain joins TRBV6-1 to TRBJ1-3; no reliable D call. Trimming removed 3 bases at V and 1 base at J, with 13 bases between. Germline CDR1 is MNHNS and CDR2 is SASEGT. This CDR3 is built from 16 residues. This CDR3 is CASSDTTPRSGNTIYF. The CDR3 DNA reads as TGTGCCAGCAGTGATACAACCCCTCGGTCTGGAAACACCATATATTTT.

This clonotype was recorded many times. The chain carries TRBV12-3 or TRBV12-4 and TRBJ2-5, with D maybe TRBD1 (6 bases). Trimming removed 3 bases from V and 1 base from J, with 9 bases in between. CDR3 length: 14 residues. The CDR3 protein is CASSLGALQETQYF. DNA of the CDR3: TGTGCCAGCAGTTTGGGGGCGCTCCAAGAGACCCAGTACTTC.

This clonotype was detected only a few times. A much larger clone lies a single base off, so this may be a read error. This sequence joins TRBV11-2 and TRBJ2-7, with 7 bases fitting TRBD1. The CDR3 is 15 amino acids. CDR1 and CDR2 from the germline V gene are SGHAT and FQNNGV. The CDR3 region is CTSSLGGQVSYEQYF. The CDR3 region has the DNA TGTACCAGCAGCTTAGGGGGCCAGGTTTCCTACGAGCAGTACTTC.

This clonotype was counted at least ten times. This sequence joins TRBV28 and TRBJ1-6, with 8 bases that match TRBD1. The CDR3 covers 16 residues. The V gene's germline CDR1 is MDHEN and CDR2 SYDVKM. V dropped 3 bases and J dropped 4; count of bases not matched to a gene: 5. CDR3 amino acids: CASSFGTGTYNSPLHF. The CDR3, as DNA: TGTGCCAGCAGTTTCGGGACAGGAACATATAATTCACCCCTCCACTTT.

The J gene is TRBJ1-5, the V gene TRBV7-9; D not resolved. Germline values: CDR1 SEHNR, CDR2 FQNEAQ (reference sequence). The CDR3 is 16 residues long. V was cut by 5 bases and J by 1 base, with 15 bases left in between. CDR3 bases: TGTGCCAGCAGCCCACAAGGCAGCGGAAGCAATCAGCCCCAGCATTTT. It yields the protein CASSPQGSGSNQPQHF.

Only a few counts were recorded for this clonotype. The V and J genes are TRBV24-1 and TRBJ2-1, with D possibly being TRBD1 (6 bases). Germline V gene data show CDR1 as KGHDR and CDR2 as SFDVKD. The V gene lost 6 bases and the J gene lost 5 bases, with 19 bases spanning the gap. The CDR3 is made up of 16 amino acids. DNA for the CDR3: TGTGCCACCAGTAGGGGGATAGACAGGAATCACAATGAGCAGTTCTTC. It specifies CATSRGIDRNHNEQFF.

This clonotype has a count of ten or more. V and J are TRBV28 and TRBJ2-6; maybe TRBD1 (5 bases). The CDR3 extends over 15 amino acids. V shed 3 bases and J shed 0 bases, with 6 bases lying between them. Germline CDR1 MDHEN, CDR2 SYDVKM. CDR3 amino acids: CASSFGASGANVLTF. Written as DNA, the CDR3 is TGTGCCAGCAGTTTTGGGGCCTCTGGGGCCAACGTCCTGACTTTC.

There are a few counts of this clonotype. A much larger clone is a single base away; this may be a read error. CDR3 bases: TGCGCCAGCAGCCCACGGGGGATGGTTACTGAAGCTTTCTTT. This sequence encodes CASSPRGMVTEAFF. This chain uses TRBV5-1 with TRBJ1-1; D possibly corresponds to TRBD1 (5 bases). Between the trimmed V and J ends, which lost 4 bases and 5 bases, there was a span of 15 bases. Germline CDR1 is SGHRS and CDR2 is YFSETQ. This CDR3 has 14 amino acids.

This clonotype was counted many times. The V gene is TRBV6-1, the J gene TRBJ1-1, with 10 bases fitting TRBD1. Germline V gives CDR1 MNHNS, CDR2 SASEGT. Trimming at V came to 2 bases and at J to 4 bases, leaving 10 bases not matched to a gene. The CDR3 length is 17 residues. The CDR3 is CASSEHIDRGQSTEAFF. DNA for the CDR3: TGTGCCAGCAGTGAACATATAGACAGGGGGCAGAGCACTGAAGCTTTCTTT.

The chain is built from TRBV28 and TRBJ2-1; D perhaps matches TRBD2 (6 bases). Deletions cut 7 bases from V and 4 bases from J, with 14 bases between. CDR1 and CDR2 (germline): MDHEN, SYDVKM. The length of the CDR3 is 14 residues. The CDR3 region is CASTGQRAYNEQFF. The CDR3 nucleotides are TGTGCCAGCACCGGCCAGCGGGCATACAATGAGCAGTTCTTC.

This chain joins TRBV20-1 and TRBJ1-5; D perhaps matches TRBD1 (5 bases). The CDR3 is 15 residues long. With 0 bases removed from V and 2 bases from J, the gap between germline ends came to 11 bases. Germline-derived CDR1 and CDR2 are DFQATT and SNEGSKA (reference sequence). CDR3 coding DNA: TGCAGTGCTAGAGAGACTGGGGGGGGCAATCAGCCCCAGCATTTT. This codes for CSARETGGGNQPQHF.

The chain has TRBV28 and TRBJ1-2; D not resolved. V lost 7 bases to trimming and J lost 1 base, with 7 bases between them. There are 12 residues in the CDR3. CDR1 is MDHEN and CDR2 is SYDVKM in the germline V gene. CDR3 sequence (DNA): TGTGCCAGCATTAGAGATAACTATGGCTACACCTTC. It is translated as CASIRDNYGYTF.

This clonotype was picked up many times. The chain has TRBV3-1 and TRBJ1-2; 9 bases align to TRBD1. The CDR3 runs to 15 residues. CDR1 LGHDT and CDR2 YNNKEL come from the germline V gene (reference sequence). J was trimmed by 0 bases and V by 7 bases; bases with no gene match: 6. The CDR3 reads CASMLTGGSNYGYTF. The DNA of the CDR3 is TGTGCCAGCATGCTGACAGGGGGTTCTAACTATGGCTACACCTTC.

The rearrangement joins TRBV10-1 to TRBJ2-1; D may be TRBD2 (6 bases). V lost 1 base to trimming and J lost 3 bases, with 10 bases between them. The CDR3 runs 15 residues. Germline loops: CDR1 WNHNN, CDR2 SYGVQD (reference sequence). CDR3 nucleotides: TGCGCCAGCAGTGAGTTGGAGGGGTTCTACAATGAGCAGTTCTTC. It yields the protein CASSELEGFYNEQFF.

This chain links TRBV25-1 with TRBJ1-5; unclear D gene. The CDR3 extends over 14 amino acids. V lost 4 bases to trimming and J lost 1 base, with 8 bases between them. Germline assignment: CDR1 MGHDK and CDR2 SYGVNS. The chain's CDR3 is CASSVPGSNQPQHF. CDR3 nucleotide sequence: TGTGCCAGCAGTGTGCCGGGAAGCAATCAGCCCCAGCATTTT.

This clonotype was counted only a few times. V gene TRBV4-3 combines with J gene TRBJ2-2; possibly TRBD1 for D (5 bases). Germline-derived CDR1 and CDR2 are LGHNA and YSLEER. The CDR3 is made up of 15 amino acids. Trimming pared 3 bases from V and 5 bases from J, leaving 13 bases between. CDR3 sequence (DNA): TGCGCCAGCAGCCAGTCAGGGTTGGAGACCGGGGAGCTGTTTTTT. The encoded protein is CASSQSGLETGELFF.

This clonotype was observed many times. The chain joins TRBV28 to TRBJ1-2, with 7 bases matching TRBD1. This CDR3 contains 15 residues. The germline V gene encodes CDR1 MDHEN and CDR2 SYDVKM. The ends lost 4 bases at V and 7 bases at J; junction bases unmatched: 12. The CDR3 coding sequence is TGTGCCAGCAGTTCCCCGGCACAGGGGACGGGTGGCTACACCTTC. Its protein is CASSSPAQGTGGYTF.

There are many counts of this clonotype. V usage is TRBV7-8 and J usage is TRBJ2-7; tentatively, D is TRBD1 or TRBD2 (5 bases each). CDR1 is SGHVS, CDR2 FQNEAQ, per germline. The CDR3 loop spans 16 amino acids. Trimming removed 5 bases at V and 1 base at J, with 18 bases between. Written as DNA, the CDR3 is TGTGCCAGCAGCCGTCGACCGGGACGCCCATCCTACGAGCAGTACTTC. This gives the protein CASSRRPGRPSYEQYF.

This clonotype was detected ten times or more. The chain recombines TRBV2 with TRBJ2-7, with 8 bases that match TRBD2. The CDR3 contains 15 residues. The V gene end was trimmed by 7 bases and the J gene end by 4 bases; junction bases not matched to a gene: 12. Germline V CDR1 and CDR2: SNHLY, FYNNEI. CDR3 coding DNA: TGTGCCAGCAATCCCATTACTAGCGGTAGTTACGAGCAGTACTTC. Translating it yields CASNPITSGSYEQYF. Supplemented by reference TRBV2 and TRBJ2-7, the full variable domain reads EPEVTQTPSHQVTQMGQEVILRCVPISNHLYFYWYRQILGQKVEFLVSFYNNEISEKSEIFDDQFSVERPDGSNFTLKIRSTKLEDSAMYFCASNPITSGSYEQYFGPGTRLTVT.

This clonotype occurred a few times. The chain recombines TRBV18 with TRBJ2-1; D gene unclear. V gave up 0 bases and J gave up 6 bases, with 12 bases separating them. Germline CDR1 reads KGHSH; CDR2 reads LQKENI. There are 15 residues in the CDR3. CDR3 sequence: CASSPPYGTPNEQFF. The CDR3 nucleotides are TGTGCCAGCTCACCACCTTATGGTACCCCCAATGAGCAGTTCTTC.

There are many counts of this clonotype. This chain uses TRBV12-3 or TRBV12-4 with TRBJ1-2; weak D call: TRBD1 (5 bases). The V gene lost 8 bases and the J gene lost 2 bases, with 21 bases spanning the gap. CDR3 length: 16 amino acids. The CDR3 sequence is CASSPAGAVPNYGYTF. The CDR3 nucleotides are TGTGCCAGCTCCCCAGCCGGGGCAGTACCGAACTATGGCTACACCTTC.

The rearrangement joins TRBV20-1 to TRBJ2-5; 8 positions match TRBD1. Germline trimming cut 0 bases from V and 1 base from J; bases unmatched to any gene: 4. The CDR3 runs to 15 residues. The V gene's germline CDR1 is DFQATT and CDR2 SNEGSKA (reference sequence). CDR3 coding DNA: TGCAGTGCTAGAGACTGGGACAGGAGCCAAGAGACCCAGTACTTC. This translates into CSARDWDRSQETQYF.

This clonotype was seen many times. This rearrangement joins TRBV10-3 to TRBJ1-6; the D gene is possibly TRBD1 (5 bases). Germline lookup yields CDR1 ENHRY and CDR2 SYGVKD. This CDR3 region has 19 residues. Deletions cut 0 bases from V and 5 bases from J, with 20 bases between. DNA for the CDR3: TGTGCCATCAGTGAGTCGAAACCAGGGAGGGTACTAGATAATTCACCCCTCCACTTT. It yields the protein CAISESKPGRVLDNSPLHF.